A single sample is the source of the 7 T cell receptor beta chains below, sequenced in a study of CD8 T cells in ankylosing spondylitis. Study-wide results and limits: For ankylosing spondylitis blood, a TCR beta motif of seven to nine highly homologous variants appeared characteristic.

Each CDR3 protein gets one entry after TCRdb re-called the 5' RACE reads with MiXCR. The sample includes around 130,000 distinct CDR3 sequences, roughly 18% of them seen just once. Their antigens are not known. The sequencing input was blood, either unsorted or a sorted T cell fraction (not recorded which). The receptors derive from a male donor with ankylosing spondylitis.

This clonotype showed up many times. This CDR3 is CASSLADGSSYEQYF. CDR3 in DNA: TGCGCCAGCAGCTTGGCGGACGGGTCGTCCTACGAGCAGTACTTC. The V call is TRBV5-1, the J call TRBJ2-7; D not certain. Per the germline V gene, CDR1 is SGHRS and CDR2 is YFSETQ. CDR3 length: 15 residues. Trimming pared 0 bases from V and 1 base from J, leaving 11 bases between.

This chain links TRBV20-1 with TRBJ1-2; D is unresolved. CDR3 length equals 13 residues. Germline CDR1 and CDR2: DFQATT and SNEGSKA (reference sequence). The V end was cut by 6 bases, the J end by 3 bases, with 14 bases between. CDR3 in amino acids: CSAEPGQDYGYTF. DNA for the CDR3: TGCAGTGCAGAGCCGGGCCAGGACTATGGCTACACCTTC.

The genes are TRBV5-6 and TRBJ2-3, with 9 bases identical to TRBD1. This CDR3 spans 15 amino acids. The germline CDR1 and CDR2 sequences are SGHDT and YYEEEE. V shed 4 bases and J 5 bases; nucleotides not matched to a gene: 8. The CDR3, as DNA: TGTGCCAGCAGCGACCGGGACAGGGCGCTAGATACGCAGTATTTT. As protein: CASSDRDRALDTQYF.

This chain uses TRBV27 with TRBJ2-3; D gene ambiguous. CDR1 MNHEY and CDR2 SMNVEV come from the germline V gene (reference sequence). This CDR3 has 12 residues. Deletions cut 8 bases from V and 4 bases from J, with 10 bases between. CDR3 coding DNA: TGTGCCAGCGGAAGTCCCCCAGATACGCAGTATTTT. Translating gives CASGSPPDTQYF.

The rearrangement links TRBV11-2 to TRBJ2-7; TRBD2 agrees at 9 bases. Germline CDR1 SGHAT, CDR2 FQNNGV. This CDR3 is built from 15 residues. Trimming at V came to 10 bases and at J to 3 bases, leaving 13 bases not matched to a gene. The CDR3 bases are TGTGCCATCCTGGGTTGGCGGGAGGGCCGCTACGAGCAGTACTTC. It translates to CAILGWREGRYEQYF.

This clonotype was seen only a few times. V and J are TRBV12-3 or TRBV12-4 and TRBJ2-1, with 8 nucleotides matching TRBD1. The junction had 5 bases not matched to a gene; V was cut back by 5 bases and J by 5 bases. The CDR3 length is 14 residues. The CDR3 spells CASSQGTGHNEQFF. The CDR3 DNA sequence: TGTGCCAGCAGTCAAGGGACAGGTCACAATGAGCAGTTCTTC.

This chain joins TRBV9 and TRBJ1-4; D is ambiguous. CDR3 length: 14 amino acids. Trimming took 3 bases from V and 7 from J, leaving 13 bases between them. Germline-derived CDR1 and CDR2 are SGDLS and YYNGEE. The CDR3 is CASSAPEGGEKLFF. The CDR3 DNA reads TGTGCCAGCAGCGCACCCGAGGGAGGTGAAAAACTGTTTTTT.